This T cell receptor beta chain came from a study of shared clonotypes between healthy human individuals. In unsorted samples, genomic DNA was obtained using around 100 million PBMCs. Per the original data handling: From ImmunoSEQ came sequences covering only the junction and carrying no quality scores, so filtering differed. Some clones are missing from TCRdb's copy, which holds only in-frame ones; the method was immunoSEQ multiplex PCR. The V and J calls and clone size were taken over from that table, and D and trimming were inferred from the DNA. The sample consists of about 490,000 clones, less than 80% of them appearing once. Germline V gene sequence: CDR1 MNHNY, CDR2 SVGAGI (reference sequence). This CDR3 spans 13 amino acids. Trimming pared 6 bases from V and 0 bases from J, leaving 5 bases between. Of note for this clone: Being one base from a much bigger clone, this may be a read error.

The rearrangement uses TRBV6-6 and TRBJ2-2, with D perhaps assigned TRBD1 or TRBD2 (5 bases each). Sequencing input: PBMCs. The sequence came from a woman aged 40-49 years in good health. Some clones in this sample may be carry-over from other donors' samples. The CDR3 is CASRGPNTGELFF. The CDR3 region has the DNA TGTGCCAGCAGGGGACCGAACACCGGGGAGCTGTTTTTT.